These 27 T cell receptor beta chains originate from one sample sequenced in a study of Ad26.COV2.S vaccination and SARS-CoV-2 variants. Regarding treatment: some 20 received Ad26.COV2.S at low or high dose, single or two shots; 5 received placebo; per-sample allocation not given. On day 63 after the first injection, vaccine and placebo recipients gave samples. The assay was immunoSEQ multiplex PCR, and TCRdb's table has in-frame clones only and misses some. The top ten clones hold approximately 1.5% of a sample with about 680,000 clones, roughly nine tenths of them seen once. The material sequenced was peripheral blood, taken in a trial of Ad26.COV2.S vaccine versus placebo. The receptors originated from a person between 18 and 60 years old who received the Ad26.COV2.S COVID-19 vaccine or a placebo.

This clone is a singleton in its sample. The chain recombines TRBV12-5 with TRBJ1-2; D possibly corresponds to TRBD1 (5 bases). CDR1 and CDR2 from the germline V gene are LGHNT and FRNRAP. The V end was cut by 0 bases, the J end by 4 bases, with 12 bases between. The CDR3 covers 15 residues. For the CDR3, the DNA is TGTGCTAGTGGTTTGGTAACTGGGGCCACCTATGGCTACACCTTC. This gives the protein CASGLVTGATYGYTF.

The chain couples TRBV11-2 to TRBJ2-1; 10 positions agree with TRBD1. V trimming: 7 bases; J trimming: 4 bases; junction bases outside the gene matches: 7. This CDR3 contains 15 residues. CDR1 SGHAT and CDR2 FQNNGV come from the germline V gene. The CDR3 DNA follows: TGTGCCAGCATCCCCTGGGACAGGGGTTACAATGAGCAGTTCTTC. Its protein is CASIPWDRGYNEQFF.

The chain carries TRBV20-1 and TRBJ1-4, with no clear D. The CDR3 loop spans 11 amino acids. Germline CDR1 DFQATT, CDR2 SNEGSKA (reference sequence). Trimming stripped 6 bases from V and 8 bases from J, with 10 bases between. The CDR3 DNA follows: TGCAGTGCCCCGGTCAGAGAAAAACTGTTTTTT. Its protein is CSAPVREKLFF.

The gene calls are TRBV11-2 and TRBJ1-6; D perhaps matches TRBD1 (6 bases). The V gene lost 5 bases and the J gene lost 10 bases, with 15 bases spanning the gap. Germline V lookup: CDR1 SGHAT, CDR2 FQNNGV. This CDR3 has 14 amino acids. CDR3: CASSGGGGNSPLHF. DNA of the CDR3: TGTGCCAGCAGCGGAGGGGGGGGGAACTCACCCCTCCACTTT. Using reference TRBV11-2 and TRBJ1-6 for the parts outside the CDR3, the full variable domain is EAGVAQSPRYKIIEKRQSVAFWCNPISGHATLYWYQQILGQGPKLLIQFQNNGVVDDSQLPKDRFSAERLKGVDSTLKIQPAKLEDSAVYLCASSGGGGNSPLHFGNGTRLTVT.

The chain has TRBV7-2 and TRBJ2-7; possibly TRBD1 for D (6 bases). V lost 2 bases to trimming and J lost 3 bases, with 17 bases between them. CDR1 is SGHTA and CDR2 is FQGNSA in the germline V gene. The CDR3 totals 16 residues. As DNA, the CDR3 is TGTGCCAGCAGCTTACCCAACGGACAGTCCCTCTACGAGCAGTACTTC. It yields the protein CASSLPNGQSLYEQYF.

Concerning this clone itself: The germline gene is not matched at one end of the junction; a read error may be the cause. The V gene is TRBV6-6, the J gene TRBJ2-5; 15 nucleotides match TRBD2. Germline CDR1 reads MNHNY; CDR2 reads SVGAGI (reference sequence). CDR3 size: 16 residues. CDR3 bases: TGTGCCAGCAGTCAGGGACTAGCGGGGGGCCAAGGGACCCAGTACTTC. It is translated as CASSQGLAGGQGTQYF.

The J gene is TRBJ1-4, the V gene TRBV10-3, with 8 bases that match TRBD1. The trim removed 6 bases at V and 6 bases at J, leaving 6 bases unmatched. This CDR3 spans 14 amino acids. Germline-derived CDR1 and CDR2 are ENHRY and SYGVKD. Here the CDR3 reads CAISGQGQHEKLFF. DNA for the CDR3: TGTGCCATCAGCGGACAGGGACAACATGAAAAACTGTTTTTT.

In its sample, this clone was seen a few times. CDR3 protein: CASREANGEKLFF. CDR3 DNA: TGTGCCAGCAGGGAAGCTAACGGGGAAAAACTGTTTTTT. The chain has TRBV12-3 or TRBV12-4 and TRBJ1-4; D gene uncertain. CDR3 length: 13 residues. Trimming pared 6 bases from V and 8 bases from J, leaving 13 bases between.

The rearrangement uses TRBV6-6 and TRBJ1-5; 8 bases fit TRBD1. The CDR3 extends over 15 amino acids. Trimming at V came to 4 bases and at J to 2 bases, leaving 4 bases not matched to a gene. Germline V gene sequence: CDR1 MNHNY, CDR2 SVGAGI (reference sequence). The CDR3 loop reads CASSSTGEGNQPQHF. The CDR3 DNA reads TGTGCCAGCAGTTCGACAGGGGAGGGCAATCAGCCCCAGCATTTT.

This clone was detected only once. The chain uses TRBV5-6 and TRBJ2-2; no clear D gene. Germline lookup yields CDR1 SGHDT and CDR2 YYEEEE. Trimming pared 0 bases from V and 6 bases from J, leaving 6 bases between. This CDR3 contains 13 residues. DNA for the CDR3: TGTGCCAGCAGCTTGGGTCAATCCGGGGAGCTGTTTTTT. The encoded protein is CASSLGQSGELFF.

This chain connects TRBV7-9 to TRBJ1-2, with D hard to call. In germline, CDR1 is SEHNR, CDR2 FQNEAQ (reference sequence). V lost 1 base to trimming and J lost 8 bases, with 8 bases between them. The CDR3 totals 12 residues. Here the CDR3 reads CASSLGRQGYTF. The CDR3 DNA sequence: TGTGCCAGCAGCTTAGGACGGCAGGGCTACACCTTC.

In its sample, this clone was seen a few times. The rearrangement uses TRBV2 and TRBJ1-5; D unresolved. The ends were cut back, 7 bases at V and 4 bases at J, with 11 bases in the middle. The CDR3 runs 13 residues. Germline CDR1 and CDR2: SNHLY and FYNNEI. The CDR3 DNA is TGTGCCAGCACCCCGGGTTGGAATCAGCCCCAGCATTTT. Amino acids: CASTPGWNQPQHF.

CDR3 loop: CASSPGHLETGYNEQFF. CDR3 nucleotides: TGTGCCAGCAGCCCGGGACACTTGGAAACGGGGTACAATGAGCAGTTCTTC. The chain uses TRBV7-9 and TRBJ2-1; D may be TRBD1 (6 bases). V lost 5 bases and J 4 bases, leaving 21 bases between the germline ends. The CDR3 covers 17 residues. Germline assignment: CDR1 SEHNR and CDR2 FQNEAQ (reference sequence).

The chain combines TRBV5-4 with TRBJ2-3, with 8 nucleotides matching TRBD2. CDR3 size: 15 residues. In germline, CDR1 is SGHNT, CDR2 YYREEE (reference sequence). J was trimmed by 6 bases and V by 4 bases; bases with no gene match: 10. In nucleotides, the CDR3 is TGTGCCAGCAGCAACGGGGGGGCCCGATTGGATACGCAGTATTTT. Translation: CASSNGGARLDTQYF.

CDR3 DNA: TGCGCCAGCAGCCAAGATCCGCCCTCGGGCCTGACTGGAAACACCATATATTTT. Its protein is CASSQDPPSGLTGNTIYF. The V gene is TRBV4-3, the J gene TRBJ1-3, with D unclear. With 0 bases removed from V and 2 bases from J, the gap between germline ends came to 17 bases. The CDR3 loop spans 18 amino acids. Germline CDR1 reads LGHNA; CDR2 reads YSLEER.

The rearrangement joins TRBV12-3 or TRBV12-4 to TRBJ2-5; D uncertain. CDR3 length: 13 residues. V lost 0 bases, J lost 5 bases, and 7 bases lay in between. The CDR3 protein is CASSLARRETQYF. As DNA, the CDR3 is TGTGCCAGCAGTTTAGCGCGAAGGGAGACCCAGTACTTC.

This rearrangement joins TRBV11-2 to TRBJ2-5, with D possibly being TRBD1 (6 bases). Between the trimmed V and J ends, which lost 2 bases and 5 bases, there was a span of 12 bases. The CDR3 extends over 14 amino acids. Germline CDR1 reads SGHAT; CDR2 reads FQNNGV. The CDR3 DNA follows: TGTGCCAGCAGCTTATCGCGGCAGGGGGAGACCCAGTACTTC. Its translation is CASSLSRQGETQYF.

V is TRBV29-1 and J is TRBJ2-3; TRBD2 is a possible D gene (7 bases). CDR1 is SQVTM and CDR2 is ANQGSEA in the germline V gene. The ends were cut back, 7 bases at V and 4 bases at J, with 15 bases in the middle. The CDR3 sequence is 13 residues long. The CDR3 DNA reads as TGCAGCGCCGAGCAGGGGAGGGCAGATACGCAGTATTTT. Protein product: CSAEQGRADTQYF.

The V gene is TRBV27, the J gene TRBJ1-2, with TRBD1 as a possible D gene (5 bases). Trimming cost V 7 bases and J 8 bases, with 20 bases left between them. The length of the CDR3 is 14 residues. Germline V CDR1 and CDR2: MNHEY, SMNVEV (reference sequence). The CDR3 is CASTHYPQGGGYTF. In nucleotides, the CDR3 is TGTGCCAGCACCCATTACCCGCAGGGTGGCGGCTACACCTTC.

This chain uses TRBV6-5 with TRBJ2-5; 8 bases are a match to TRBD1. Germline values: CDR1 MNHEY, CDR2 SVGAGI. The CDR3 runs 16 residues. V shed 4 bases, J shed 1 base, and the junction held 8 bases outside the gene matches. CDR3: CASSSGQARTQETQYF. The CDR3 coding sequence is TGTGCCAGCAGTTCGGGACAGGCCCGGACCCAAGAGACCCAGTACTTC.

V is TRBV10-3 and J is TRBJ2-1; 10 nucleotides match TRBD2. Germline V gene sequence: CDR1 ENHRY, CDR2 SYGVKD. V lost 2 bases, J lost 9 bases, and 4 bases stayed unmatched. The CDR3 consists of 14 residues. The CDR3 nucleotides are TGTGCCATCAGTGAGCTAGCGGGAGTTTTTGAGCAGTTCTTC. The encoded protein is CAISELAGVFEQFF.

With regard to this clone: Germline and junction disagree at one end, which may indicate a read error. The rearrangement links TRBV10-3 to TRBJ2-1; D gene unclear. This CDR3 is 15 amino acids long. Germline V gives CDR1 ENHRY, CDR2 SYGVKD. CDR3 sequence: CAISEGAGYYTEQFF. The CDR3, as DNA: TGTGCCATCAGTGAGGGCGCAGGTTATTACACTGAGCAGTTCTTC.

The rearrangement links TRBV6-5 to TRBJ2-1, with TRBD1 matching over 8 bases. Germline CDR1 reads MNHEY; CDR2 reads SVGAGI. CDR3 length equals 14 residues. V shed 0 bases and J 8 bases; nucleotides not matched to a gene: 3. DNA for the CDR3: TGTGCCAGCAGTTACTCCGACAGGGGCTATGAGCAGTTCTTC. Its translation is CASSYSDRGYEQFF.

The chain joins TRBV5-1 to TRBJ2-3, with 11 bases aligning to TRBD2. The CDR3 runs 16 residues. V lost 1 base, J lost 6 bases, and 7 bases stayed unmatched. Germline assignment: CDR1 SGHRS and CDR2 YFSETQ. The CDR3 loop is CASSLTSGSGIDTQYF. In DNA, the CDR3 is TGCGCCAGCAGCTTGACTAGCGGGAGCGGGATTGATACGCAGTATTTT.

This sequence joins TRBV16 and TRBJ1-4; unclear D gene. Germline CDR1 and CDR2: KGHSY and FQNENV. The CDR3 is 15 amino acids. V lost 0 bases and J 8 bases, leaving 13 bases between the germline ends. This chain's CDR3 is CASSQSSLIGEKLFF. CDR3 in DNA: TGTGCCAGCAGCCAATCGTCCCTAATTGGGGAAAAACTGTTTTTT.

CDR3 sequence (DNA): TGTGCCAGCAGTCCTGGCGGGAGCGGCATCGGGGATACGCAGTATTTT. Translation: CASSPGGSGIGDTQYF. The chain uses TRBV28 and TRBJ2-3; 7 bases line up with TRBD2. The trim removed 5 bases at V and 6 bases at J, leaving 14 bases unmatched. The germline V gene encodes CDR1 MDHEN and CDR2 SYDVKM. There are 16 residues in the CDR3.

The V call is TRBV10-3, the J call TRBJ2-5; D remains ambiguous. The ends were cut back, 0 bases at V and 5 bases at J, with 4 bases in the middle. CDR3 length equals 12 residues. Germline V gene data show CDR1 as ENHRY and CDR2 as SYGVKD. This chain's CDR3 is CAISESPETQYF. The CDR3 DNA sequence: TGTGCCATCAGTGAGTCCCCGGAGACCCAGTACTTC.